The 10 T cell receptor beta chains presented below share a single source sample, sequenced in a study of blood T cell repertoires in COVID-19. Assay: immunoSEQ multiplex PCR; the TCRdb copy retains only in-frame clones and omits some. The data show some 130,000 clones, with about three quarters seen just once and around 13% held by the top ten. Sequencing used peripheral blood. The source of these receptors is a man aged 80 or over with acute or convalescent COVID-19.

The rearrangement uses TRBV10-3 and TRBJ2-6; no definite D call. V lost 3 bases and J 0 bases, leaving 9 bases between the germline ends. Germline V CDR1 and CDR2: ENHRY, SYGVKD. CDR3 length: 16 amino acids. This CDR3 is CAISDGSHSGANVLTF. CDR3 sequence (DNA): TGTGCCATCAGTGACGGGTCCCACTCTGGGGCCAACGTCCTGACTTTC.

The CDR3 DNA reads TGTGCCAGCGCTACTGGCGGGGGCTGGAGGAGTGAGCAGTTCTTC. Protein product: CASATGGGWRSEQFF. The gene calls are TRBV6-5 and TRBJ2-1; TRBD2 is a possible D gene (7 bases). Germline assignment: CDR1 MNHEY and CDR2 SVGAGI. Trimming shortened V by 8 bases and J by 9 bases, and 23 bases separated the two germline ends. The CDR3 loop spans 15 amino acids.

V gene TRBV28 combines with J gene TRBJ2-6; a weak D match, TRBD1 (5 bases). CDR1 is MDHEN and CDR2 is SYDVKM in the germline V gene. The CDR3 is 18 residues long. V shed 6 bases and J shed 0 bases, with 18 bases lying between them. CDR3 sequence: CASSSIRVLLSGANVLTF. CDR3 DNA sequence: TGTGCCAGCAGCTCAATCAGGGTTCTACTCTCTGGGGCCAACGTCCTGACTTTC.

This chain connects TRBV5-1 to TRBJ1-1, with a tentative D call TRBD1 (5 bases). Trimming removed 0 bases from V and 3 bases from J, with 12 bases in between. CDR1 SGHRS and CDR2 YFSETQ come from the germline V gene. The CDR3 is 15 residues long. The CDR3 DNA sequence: TGCGCCAGCAGCTTGGTTTCTGGGGCCGACACTGAAGCTTTCTTT. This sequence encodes CASSLVSGADTEAFF.

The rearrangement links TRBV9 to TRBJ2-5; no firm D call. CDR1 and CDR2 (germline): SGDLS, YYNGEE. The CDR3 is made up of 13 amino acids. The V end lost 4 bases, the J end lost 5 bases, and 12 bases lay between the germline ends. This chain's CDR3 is CASSQSLRETQYF. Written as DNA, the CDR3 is TGTGCCAGCAGCCAGTCGTTGCGGGAGACCCAGTACTTC.

The DNA for the CDR3 is TGTGCCAGCAGTGAGACAACCTACAATGAGCAGTTCTTC. It is translated as CASSETTYNEQFF. V and J are TRBV2 and TRBJ2-1; D ambiguous. Germline-derived CDR1 and CDR2 are SNHLY and FYNNEI. Trimming cost V 3 bases and J 2 bases, with 5 bases left between them. This CDR3 has 13 residues.

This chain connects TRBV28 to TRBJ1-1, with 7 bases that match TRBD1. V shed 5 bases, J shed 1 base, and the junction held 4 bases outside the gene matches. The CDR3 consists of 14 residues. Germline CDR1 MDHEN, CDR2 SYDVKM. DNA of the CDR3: TGTGCCAGCAGTCCCCAGGGGGAGAACACTGAAGCTTTCTTT. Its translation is CASSPQGENTEAFF.

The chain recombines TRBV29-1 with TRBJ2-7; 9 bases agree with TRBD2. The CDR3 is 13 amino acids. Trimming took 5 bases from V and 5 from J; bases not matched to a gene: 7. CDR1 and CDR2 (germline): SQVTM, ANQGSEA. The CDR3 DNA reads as TGCAGCGTTACGGCGGGGGGGACCCACGAGCAGTACTTC. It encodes CSVTAGGTHEQYF.

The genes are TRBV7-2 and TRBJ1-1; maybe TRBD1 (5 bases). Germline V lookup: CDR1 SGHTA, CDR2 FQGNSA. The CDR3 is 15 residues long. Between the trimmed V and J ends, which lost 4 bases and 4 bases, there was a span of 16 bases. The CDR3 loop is CASSSNPQVATEAFF. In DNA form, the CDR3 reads TGTGCCAGCAGCTCAAACCCACAGGTGGCCACTGAAGCTTTCTTT.

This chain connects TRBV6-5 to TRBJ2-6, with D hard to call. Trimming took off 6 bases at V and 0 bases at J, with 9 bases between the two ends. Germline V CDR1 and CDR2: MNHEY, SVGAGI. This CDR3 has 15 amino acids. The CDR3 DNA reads TGTGCCAGCAGAGCCGCGAGCTCTGGGGCCAACGTCCTGACTTTC. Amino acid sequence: CASRAASSGANVLTF.